This TCR beta chain was sequenced during a study of regulatory T cells in long-lasting Graves disease. General study findings and limits: Persistent disease preferred TRBV28, TRBJ1-2 and TRBJ2-5; new disease, TRBV20-1 and TRBJ2-1. With approximately 2,800 shared public clonotypes, persistent patients exceeded new patients, who shared 966.

Regarding this clonotype: What it recognizes is unknown.

Relying on iRepertoire HTBI primers and Arm-PCR of CDR3 regions, the team built TCR beta libraries. Each CDR3 protein gets one entry after TCRdb re-called the multiplex PCR reads with MiXCR. Seen here are about 470,000 distinct CDR3 sequences, under 25% observed once, and the top ten hold approximately 8%. Noted time point: persistent/refractory GD, antithyroid drugs over 5 years with positive TRAb. From PBMCs, RNA was extracted and then used to make the TCR library. Patients all came to the study from an endocrinology department in Xi'an, China. Staff took about 9 milliliters of peripheral blood and put it into EDTA tubes. The germline V gene has CDR1 MGHRA and CDR2 YSYEKL. The junction had 7 bases not matched to a gene; V was cut back by 0 bases and J by 0 bases. This CDR3 has 18 amino acids.

The source is a female donor with Graves disease. The chain carries TRBV4-1 and TRBJ2-7, with TRBD2 identical over 11 bases. The sample was peripheral blood mononuclear cells (PBMCs), taken when the disease was refractory, from a patient treated with antithyroid drugs. The chain's CDR3 is CASSQESTGTSGSYEQYF. In DNA form, the CDR3 reads TGCGCCAGCAGCCAAGAGTCCACCGGGACTAGCGGCTCCTACGAGCAGTACTTC.